The 19 T cell receptor beta chains below were found in one sample sequenced in a study of patients and donors after allogeneic stem cell transplantation. Each CDR3 protein is one row after TCRdb ran MiXCR on the RT-PCR reads. The sample shows approximately 37,000 distinct CDR3 sequences, roughly 29% of them seen only once. The material sequenced was blood, either unsorted or a sorted T cell fraction (not recorded which). The receptor set was obtained from a human donor who was either an allogeneic HSCT recipient or a stem cell or donor lymphocyte infusion donor (not recorded which). It is not recorded whose cells these are; they may come from a transplant donor.

This clonotype was seen a few times. The V call is TRBV4-3, the J call TRBJ2-2; 9 bases are shared with TRBD2. J lost 6 bases, V lost 4 bases, and 6 bases had no gene match. The germline CDR1 and CDR2 sequences are LGHNA and YSLEER. The CDR3 sequence is 15 residues long. CDR3 amino acids: CASSRLAGASGELFF. The CDR3 bases are TGCGCCAGCAGCCGATTAGCGGGAGCGTCCGGGGAGCTGTTTTTT.

This rearrangement joins TRBV25-1 to TRBJ2-7, with D unclear. Deletions cut 2 bases from V and 0 bases from J, with 5 bases between. This CDR3 comprises 13 residues. Germline V gives CDR1 MGHDK, CDR2 SYGVNS. DNA for the CDR3: TGTGCCAGCAGTGAAGGTAACTCCTACGAGCAGTACTTC. This gives the protein CASSEGNSYEQYF.

This clonotype was detected a few times. J is TRBJ1-3 and V is TRBV11-2; 7 nucleotides align to TRBD1. This CDR3 region has 15 residues. Trimming took 5 bases from V and 3 from J; bases not matched to a gene: 7. Germline V gene data show CDR1 as SGHAT and CDR2 as FQNNGV. The CDR3 region has the DNA TGTGCCAGCAGCGCCGGGACAGCTCTTGGAAACACCATATATTTT. Translation gives CASSAGTALGNTIYF.

The CDR3 loop is CASSRTVPYGYTF. The CDR3, as DNA: TGTGCCAGCAGCCGGACAGTTCCTTATGGCTACACCTTC. The rearrangement joins TRBV7-9 to TRBJ1-2, with D maybe TRBD1 (6 bases). The germline V gene encodes CDR1 SEHNR and CDR2 FQNEAQ (reference sequence). The CDR3 runs to 13 residues. Trimming shortened V by 5 bases and J by 5 bases, and 12 bases separated the two germline ends.

V gene TRBV29-1 combines with J gene TRBJ1-2; D remains ambiguous. Germline V lookup: CDR1 SQVTM, CDR2 ANQGSEA. V lost 1 base and J lost 3, with 18 bases in between. The CDR3 has 16 amino acids. The CDR3 protein is CSVEGKADESYYGYTF. DNA for the CDR3: TGCAGCGTTGAAGGAAAGGCCGACGAGTCCTACTATGGCTACACCTTC.

This rearrangement joins TRBV21-1 to TRBJ1-1; the table's TRBD1 call for D was not verified on the DNA. TRBV21-1 is reported as a pseudogene. The CDR3 loop spans 14 amino acids. In DNA form, the CDR3 reads TGTGCCAGCAGCAAAGCAGGGGGAAGGACTGAAGCTTTCTTT. This codes for CASSKAGGRTEAFF.

The V gene is TRBV5-1, the J gene TRBJ1-2; D is uncertain. The CDR3 loop spans 12 amino acids. The germline V and J ends were trimmed by 0 bases and 5 bases, with 5 bases remaining between them. CDR1 is SGHRS, CDR2 YFSETQ, per germline. The chain's CDR3 is CASSLGGYGYTF. In DNA form, the CDR3 reads TGCGCCAGCAGCTTGGGGGGATATGGCTACACCTTC.

This clonotype has just a few counts. The chain links TRBV4-3 to TRBJ2-1, with 8 bases aligning to TRBD2. Germline CDR1 is LGHNA and CDR2 is YSLEER. The CDR3 is made up of 16 amino acids. V was pared by 1 base and J by 4 bases, with 6 bases of the junction left unmatched. The CDR3 DNA reads as TGCGCCAGCAGCCAAGGGGCAGCGGGGGTATACAATGAGCAGTTCTTC. It encodes CASSQGAAGVYNEQFF.

The rearrangement links TRBV10-3 to TRBJ2-1, with TRBD2 identical over 7 bases. Germline-derived CDR1 and CDR2 are ENHRY and SYGVKD. After removal of 5 bases from V and 8 bases from J, the junction contained 9 bases not matched to a gene. The CDR3 is 14 amino acids. The CDR3 protein is CAISTTSLADEQFF. The CDR3 DNA reads TGTGCCATCAGTACGACTAGCTTGGCGGATGAGCAGTTCTTC.

The genes are TRBV4-3 and TRBJ2-7; perhaps TRBD1 as D (5 bases). The CDR3 consists of 12 residues. Per germline, CDR1 LGHNA and CDR2 YSLEER. V dropped 2 bases and J dropped 6 bases, with 8 bases sitting between them. CDR3 in DNA: TGCGCCAGCAGCCAAACAGGTCTCGAGCAGTACTTC. This encodes CASSQTGLEQYF.

The sample holds many counts of this clonotype. This rearrangement joins TRBV6-5 to TRBJ1-6, with D hard to call. Germline V gene sequence: CDR1 MNHEY, CDR2 SVGAGI. This CDR3 region has 17 residues. V shed 0 bases and J shed 0 bases, with 9 bases lying between them. The CDR3 nucleotides read TGTGCCAGCAGTTACTCGAGACGGGGCTCCTATAATTCACCCCTCCACTTT. It yields the protein CASSYSRRGSYNSPLHF.

This clonotype was found once. Germline is not matched at one junction end, which may reflect a read error. The chain links TRBV4-3 to TRBJ1-4; D is ambiguous. Germline V lookup: CDR1 LGHNA, CDR2 YSLEER. The CDR3 length is 15 residues. CDR3 sequence: CASSQSRSLNEKPFF. In DNA, the CDR3 is TGCGCCAGCAGCCAGTCGAGGTCCCTTAATGAAAAACCGTTTTTT.

There are a few counts of this clonotype. The chain has TRBV20-1 and TRBJ2-1; TRBD2 matches at 7 bases. After removal of 3 bases from V and 6 bases from J, the junction contained 5 bases not matched to a gene. This CDR3 is built from 13 residues. The germline CDR1 and CDR2 sequences are DFQATT and SNEGSKA (reference sequence). The CDR3, as DNA: TGCAGTGCTAGGACTAGCCTTCTCAATGAGCAGTTCTTC. It encodes CSARTSLLNEQFF.

V is TRBV4-3 and J is TRBJ1-1; D remains unclear. V lost 3 bases, J lost 3 bases, and 14 bases lay in between. The CDR3 loop spans 15 amino acids. Germline CDR1 and CDR2: LGHNA and YSLEER. The CDR3 sequence is CASSHLPAGYTEAFF. DNA for the CDR3: TGCGCCAGCAGCCATCTCCCGGCGGGGTACACTGAAGCTTTCTTT.

Written as DNA, the CDR3 is TGTGCCAGCTGTACTAGCGGAATCTTTCCCAATGAGCAGTTCTTC. Protein sequence: CASCTSGIFPNEQFF. The chain is built from TRBV27 and TRBJ2-1; 8 bases fit TRBD2. The CDR3 runs 15 residues. Looked up from germline, CDR1 is MNHEY and CDR2 is SMNVEV (reference sequence). Trimming cost V 8 bases and J 6 bases; bases outside gene matches: 12.

This chain connects TRBV12-5 to TRBJ1-5; D not resolved. CDR1 LGHNT and CDR2 FRNRAP come from the germline V gene. Deletions cut 4 bases from V and 8 bases from J, with 9 bases between. CDR3 size: 12 residues. This CDR3 reads CASGSEREPQHF. The CDR3 bases are TGTGCTAGTGGTTCGGAGAGAGAGCCCCAGCATTTT. The complete variable domain, with remaining parts taken from reference TRBV12-5 and TRBJ1-5, reads DARVTQTPRHKVTEMGQEVTMRCQPILGHNTVFWYRQTMMQGLELLAYFRNRAPLDDSGMPKDRFSAEMPDATLATLKIQPSEPRDSAVYFCASGSEREPQHFGDGTRLSIL.

The rearrangement uses TRBV3-1 and TRBJ1-2; D may be TRBD1 (5 bases). V gave up 1 base and J gave up 7 bases, with 19 bases separating them. This CDR3 contains 16 residues. Germline lookup yields CDR1 LGHDT and CDR2 YNNKEL (reference sequence). The CDR3 sequence is CASSQARGIWGSGYTF. CDR3 nucleotides: TGTGCCAGCAGCCAAGCAAGGGGAATCTGGGGCTCTGGCTACACCTTC.

This clonotype has more than one count but fewer than ten. This chain connects TRBV3-1 to TRBJ1-1, with TRBD1 matching over 8 bases. The CDR3 runs 15 residues. CDR1 and CDR2 (germline): LGHDT, YNNKEL (reference sequence). The V and J ends lost 2 bases and 1 base, in that order; junction bases with no gene match: 3. DNA of the CDR3: TGTGCCAGCAGCCAAATGGACAGGGCGAACACTGAAGCTTTCTTT. Translated, it gives CASSQMDRANTEAFF.

Worth noting for this clonotype: The junction departs from germline at one end; a sequencing error may be responsible. The V call is TRBV7-7, the J call TRBJ2-3, with D perhaps TRBD2 (6 bases). CDR3 length: 14 residues. CDR1 and CDR2 from the germline V gene are SSHAT and FNYEAQ (reference sequence). CDR3 in DNA: TGTGCTAGCAGCTTAGCCAGCGGGTCAGATACGCAGTATTTT. It codes for CASSLASGSDTQYF.